The rows below give T cell receptor beta chains drawn from one sample of a study of T-cell memory formation after mild COVID-19. Each CDR3 protein is one row after TCRdb ran MiXCR on the 5' RACE reads. The top ten clones hold more than 25% of a sample with 85,000 to 120,000 distinct CDR3 sequences, around 12% of them seen once. Sequencing input: PBMCs or a T cell subset sorted from them (not recorded which). The receptors were sampled from an adult woman who had mild COVID-19 (a few samples of this study predate the infection). Cell type and time point are not known. CDR3s include the opening cysteine and the closing phenylalanine or tryptophan. Each record gives: D gene, V gene, clone size, J gene, CDR3 protein, CDR3 DNA. D genes are given only for firm matches. Some rows mark clone size as missing; the rest say once, few, many or name a class of expanded clone.

>TRBD1|TRBV11-3|few|TRBJ1-1
CASSLRQGAGENTEAFF
TGTGCCAGCAGCTTAAGACAGGGGGCGGGGGAGAACACTGAAGCTTTCTTT
>.|TRBV4-2|once|TRBJ2-1
CASSQEDIASSYYNEQFF
TGTGCCAGCAGCCAAGAGGATATCGCTTCCTCCTATTACAATGAGCAGTTCTTC
>TRBD1|TRBV13|few|TRBJ1-6
CASSLGRDRGNSPLHF
TGTGCCAGCAGCTTAGGCCGGGACAGGGGTAATTCACCCCTCCACTTT
>TRBD2|TRBV5-5|.|TRBJ2-1
CASSLSGSPNEQFF
TGTGCCAGCAGCCTTAGCGGGAGTCCTAATGAGCAGTTCTTC
>.|TRBV27|many|TRBJ1-5
CASSQTVDLFGGNQPQHF
TGTGCCAGCAGTCAAACGGTCGACCTTTTTGGGGGCAATCAGCCCCAGCATTTT
>TRBD2|TRBV7-6|many|TRBJ2-5
CASSLLLAGEETQYF
TGTGCCAGCAGCTTACTCCTAGCGGGGGAAGAGACCCAGTACTTC
>TRBD2|TRBV6-5|few|TRBJ2-3
CASSWTGTSGSRDTQYF
TGTGCCAGCAGTTGGACCGGGACTAGCGGGAGTCGGGATACGCAGTATTTT
>TRBD1|TRBV4-3|.|TRBJ1-4
CASSQTRGQGNEKLFF
TGCGCCAGCAGCCAGACAAGAGGACAGGGGAATGAAAAACTGTTTTTT
>.|TRBV5-1|few|TRBJ2-1
CASSLDFGSYNEQFF
TGCGCCAGCAGCTTGGATTTCGGCTCCTACAATGAGCAGTTCTTC
>.|TRBV10-3|.|TRBJ2-3
CAISESTRTTDTQYF
TGTGCCATCAGTGAGTCGACCAGGACCACAGATACGCAGTATTTT
>.|TRBV9|few|TRBJ2-5
CASSVTRTPGETQYF
TGTGCCAGCAGCGTGACTAGGACGCCGGGGGAGACCCAGTACTTC
>TRBD1|TRBV5-1|.|TRBJ2-5
CASSPTGPQGAEETQYF
TGCGCCAGCAGCCCCACCGGCCCGCAGGGGGCGGAAGAGACCCAGTACTTC
>.|TRBV4-3|.|TRBJ2-7
CASSLTRDTSCEQYF
TGCGCCAGCAGCCTCACTCGGGACACTTCCTGCGAGCAGTACTTC
>.|TRBV9|.|TRBJ2-7
CASSVASGTPYEQYF
TGTGCCAGCAGCGTAGCTTCAGGGACTCCTTACGAGCAGTACTTC
>.|TRBV5-4|.|TRBJ2-7
CASSLRGAVPYEQYF
TGTGCCAGCAGCTTGCGAGGGGCCGTTCCCTACGAGCAGTACTTC
>TRBD2|TRBV20-1|many|TRBJ2-7
CSASWTSGRADYEQYF
TGCAGTGCTAGTTGGACTAGCGGGAGGGCAGATTACGAGCAGTACTTC
>TRBD1|TRBV11-2|.|TRBJ2-7
CASTLDRISSYEQYF
TGTGCCAGCACTCTGGACAGGATAAGCTCCTACGAGCAGTACTTC
>.|TRBV7-3|few|TRBJ2-1
CASSLNSVWDEQFF
TGTGCCAGCAGCTTAAATTCGGTTTGGGATGAGCAGTTCTTC
>.|TRBV11-2|.|TRBJ2-7
CASSLASDSSYEQYF
TGTGCCAGCAGCTTAGCCTCGGACAGCTCCTACGAGCAGTACTTC
>TRBD2|TRBV20-1|.|TRBJ2-7
CSARTSGDYEQYF
TGCAGTGCTCGGACTAGCGGGGACTACGAGCAGTACTTC
>TRBD2|TRBV7-3|few|TRBJ2-1
CASSLGLADGYEQFF
TGTGCCAGCAGCTTAGGGCTAGCGGATGGCTATGAGCAGTTCTTC
>TRBD1|TRBV18|.|TRBJ1-1
CASSPDRGVTEAFF
TGTGCCAGCTCACCGGACAGGGGTGTCACTGAAGCTTTCTTT
>.|TRBV4-1|few|TRBJ2-7
CASSQAPASKFVEQYF
TGCGCCAGCAGCCAAGCCCCAGCGAGTAAGTTCGTGGAGCAGTACTTC
>.|TRBV4-2|.|TRBJ2-1
CASSPTESSYNEQFF
TGTGCCAGCAGCCCTACGGAGTCTTCTTACAATGAGCAGTTCTTC